Each of the 16 T cell receptor beta chains below was sequenced from the same sample in a study of blood T cell repertoires in COVID-19. Repertoires were generated with immunoSEQ multiplex PCR, while TCRdb's copy carries only in-frame clones and drops some. The sample holds about 200,000 clones, about nine tenths seen once. Sequencing was carried out using peripheral blood. The receptors here all came from a woman between 45 and 60 years old with acute or convalescent COVID-19.

V is TRBV11-2 and J is TRBJ2-3; 12 bases are a match to TRBD1. The V segment lost 0 bases and the J segment 4 bases; nucleotides outside the gene matches: 2. Germline CDR1 is SGHAT and CDR2 is FQNNGV. This CDR3 has 16 residues. The CDR3 spells CASSLEGQGASDTQYF. The CDR3 DNA reads as TGTGCCAGCAGCTTAGAGGGACAGGGGGCATCAGATACGCAGTATTTT.

J is TRBJ1-2 and V is TRBV5-1, with 9 bases aligning to TRBD1. Trimming took 7 bases from V and 4 from J; bases not matched to a gene: 8. Germline-derived CDR1 and CDR2 are SGHRS and YFSETQ. The CDR3 runs to 14 residues. The CDR3 loop is CASHDRGISYGYTF. CDR3 sequence (DNA): TGCGCCAGCCACGACAGGGGGATCTCCTATGGCTACACCTTC. Complete variable domain (other parts from reference TRBV5-1 and TRBJ1-2): KAGVTQTPRYLIKTRGQQVTLSCSPISGHRSVSWYQQTPGQGLQFLFEYFSETQRNKGNFPGRFSGRQFSNSRSEMNVSTLELGDSALYLCASHDRGISYGYTFGSGTRLTVV.

This clone has only one observation. The chain joins TRBV5-3 to TRBJ2-7; D is unresolved. TRBV5-3 has ORF status, its function being uncertain. V lost 2 bases and J lost 4, with 10 bases in between. The CDR3 length is 13 residues. CDR3 protein: CARSFFPFYEQYF. The CDR3 region has the DNA TGTGCCAGAAGCTTCTTCCCTTTTTACGAGCAGTACTTC.

The rearrangement joins TRBV27 to TRBJ2-2; 10 bases match TRBD1. Germline assignment: CDR1 MNHEY and CDR2 SMNVEV (reference sequence). J gave up 6 bases and V 5 bases, and 9 bases lay outside the gene matches. The CDR3 is 16 residues long. For the CDR3, the DNA is TGTGCCAGCAGTCCCTTGGGGACAGGGGTGGCCGGGGAGCTGTTTTTT. Translating gives CASSPLGTGVAGELFF.

The chain links TRBV10-3 to TRBJ1-6; weak D call: TRBD1 (5 bases). CDR1 is ENHRY, CDR2 SYGVKD, per germline. CDR3 length: 14 amino acids. The V and J ends lost 10 bases and 6 bases respectively, with 16 bases between them. The chain's CDR3 is CATDRGVSNSPLHF. The CDR3 DNA follows: TGTGCCACCGACCGGGGGGTCTCTAATTCACCCCTCCACTTT.

This chain uses TRBV24-1 with TRBJ2-3; D not certain. Germline V gene lookup returns CDR1 KGHDR and CDR2 SFDVKD. The CDR3 is 13 amino acids. V shed 4 bases and J shed 0 bases, with 4 bases lying between them. The CDR3 DNA sequence: TGTGCCACCAGTGACGTTAGCACAGATACGCAGTATTTT. Residues: CATSDVSTDTQYF.

The V gene is TRBV7-2, the J gene TRBJ2-3; perhaps TRBD2 as D (6 bases). Trimming shortened V by 3 bases and J by 10 bases, and 11 bases separated the two germline ends. This CDR3 contains 12 residues. Germline-derived CDR1 and CDR2 are SGHTA and FQGNSA. This CDR3 reads CASSLGLPAQYF. CDR3 bases: TGTGCCAGCAGCTTGGGACTCCCCGCGCAGTATTTT.

This clone appeared a single time. The J gene is TRBJ2-7, the V gene TRBV5-8; weak D call: TRBD2 (5 bases). This CDR3 contains 14 residues. V was clipped by 3 bases and J by 2 bases, with 12 bases between them. Germline V gene lookup returns CDR1 SGHTS and CDR2 YDEGEE. In DNA form, the CDR3 reads TGTGCCAGCAGCTACGGACGGGAAACCTACGAGCAGTACTTC. Amino acid sequence: CASSYGRETYEQYF.

V usage is TRBV24-1 and J usage is TRBJ1-5, with 7 bases matching TRBD1. The CDR3 sequence is 17 residues long. Germline trimming cut 5 bases from V and 0 bases from J; bases unmatched to any gene: 9. Germline CDR1 and CDR2: KGHDR and SFDVKD. CDR3 sequence (DNA): TGTGCCACCAGTGGGGCCCCGACAGGGTTTAGCAATCAGCCCCAGCATTTT. Translating gives CATSGAPTGFSNQPQHF.

This chain uses TRBV24-1 with TRBJ2-3, with a possible D match to TRBD1 (6 bases). The CDR3 covers 15 residues. Between the trimmed V and J ends, which lost 4 bases and 0 bases, there was a span of 10 bases. Germline-derived CDR1 and CDR2 are KGHDR and SFDVKD. The CDR3 sequence is CATSDSTGSTDTQYF. The CDR3, as DNA: TGTGCCACCAGTGACTCAACAGGGAGCACAGATACGCAGTATTTT.

The gene calls are TRBV9 and TRBJ1-2; 8 bases map to TRBD1. V was clipped by 3 bases and J by 4 bases; unmatched bases: 5. The CDR3 consists of 14 residues. CDR1 is SGDLS, CDR2 YYNGEE, per germline. The CDR3 region is CASSERTGTYGYTF. The CDR3 region has the DNA TGTGCCAGCAGCGAACGGACAGGGACCTATGGCTACACCTTC.

This sequence joins TRBV10-3 and TRBJ2-3; 14 nucleotides line up with TRBD2. Germline V gene data show CDR1 as ENHRY and CDR2 as SYGVKD. The CDR3 is made up of 15 amino acids. The V gene end was trimmed by 10 bases and the J gene end by 4 bases; junction bases not matched to a gene: 7. CDR3 sequence (DNA): TGTGCCACCGGGACTAGCGGGAGTCTTTCAGATACGCAGTATTTT. Translated, it gives CATGTSGSLSDTQYF.

A single count supports this clone. The chain employs TRBV6-5 and TRBJ2-4; TRBD1 agrees at 8 bases. From germline, CDR1 is MNHEY and CDR2 SVGAGI. The CDR3 runs 16 residues. V shed 2 bases, J shed 1 base, and the junction held 4 bases outside the gene matches. CDR3 sequence: CASSYGQGAAKNIQYF. The DNA of the CDR3 is TGTGCCAGCAGTTACGGTCAGGGGGCGGCCAAAAACATTCAGTACTTC.

CDR3 region: CASSPEAGINEQFF. Here the CDR3 DNA reads TGCGCCAGCAGCCCCGAAGCGGGGATCAATGAGCAGTTCTTC. The chain recombines TRBV4-1 with TRBJ2-1, with 7 bases aligning to TRBD2. The CDR3 is made up of 14 amino acids. Germline CDR1 MGHRA, CDR2 YSYEKL. Unmatched junction bases numbered 6, after V lost 4 bases and J lost 6 bases.

The chain links TRBV19 to TRBJ1-6; D gene unclear. V dropped 3 bases and J dropped 9 bases, with 12 bases sitting between them. Germline-derived CDR1 and CDR2 are LNHDA and SQIVND (reference sequence). There are 14 residues in the CDR3. The CDR3 region has the DNA TGTGCCAGTAGTATGGTAGTGGAGTTTTCACCCCTCCACTTT. This translates into CASSMVVEFSPLHF.

This chain links TRBV30 with TRBJ1-4; 9 bases map to TRBD1. The CDR3 has 18 residues. The V segment lost 0 bases and the J segment 8 bases; nucleotides outside the gene matches: 16. Per the germline V gene, CDR1 is GTSNPN and CDR2 is SVGIG (reference sequence). The CDR3 coding sequence is TGTGCCTGGAGTGTCGGTCACAGGGGGCTTAGCGCGGGCGAAAAACTGTTTTTT. It codes for CAWSVGHRGLSAGEKLFF.